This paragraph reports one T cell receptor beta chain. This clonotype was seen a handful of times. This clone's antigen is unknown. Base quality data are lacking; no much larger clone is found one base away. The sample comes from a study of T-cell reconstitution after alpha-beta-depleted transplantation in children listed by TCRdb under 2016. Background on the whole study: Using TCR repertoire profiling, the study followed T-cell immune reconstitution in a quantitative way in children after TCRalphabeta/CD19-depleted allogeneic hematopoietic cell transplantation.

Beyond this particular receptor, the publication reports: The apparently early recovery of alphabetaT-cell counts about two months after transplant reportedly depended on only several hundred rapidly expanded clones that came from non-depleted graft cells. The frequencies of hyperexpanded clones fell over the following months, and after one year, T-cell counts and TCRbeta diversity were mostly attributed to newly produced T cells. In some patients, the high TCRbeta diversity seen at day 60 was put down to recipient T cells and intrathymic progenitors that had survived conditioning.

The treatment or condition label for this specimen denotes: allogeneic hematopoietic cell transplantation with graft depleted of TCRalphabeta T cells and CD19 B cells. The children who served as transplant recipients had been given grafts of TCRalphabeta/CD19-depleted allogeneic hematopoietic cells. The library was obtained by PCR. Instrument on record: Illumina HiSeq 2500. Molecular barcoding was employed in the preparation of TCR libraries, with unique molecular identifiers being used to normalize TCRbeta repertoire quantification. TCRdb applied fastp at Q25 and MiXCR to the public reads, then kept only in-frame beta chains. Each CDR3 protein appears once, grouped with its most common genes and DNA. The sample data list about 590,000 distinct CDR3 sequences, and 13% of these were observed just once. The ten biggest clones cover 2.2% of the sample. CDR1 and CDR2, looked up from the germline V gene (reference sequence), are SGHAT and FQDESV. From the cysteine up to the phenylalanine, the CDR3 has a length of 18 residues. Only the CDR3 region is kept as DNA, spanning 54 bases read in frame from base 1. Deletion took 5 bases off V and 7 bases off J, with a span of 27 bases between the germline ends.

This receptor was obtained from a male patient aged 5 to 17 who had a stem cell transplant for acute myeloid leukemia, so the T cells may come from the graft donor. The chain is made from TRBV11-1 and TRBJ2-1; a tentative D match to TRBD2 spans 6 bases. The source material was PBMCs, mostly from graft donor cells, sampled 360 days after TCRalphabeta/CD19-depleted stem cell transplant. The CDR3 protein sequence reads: CASSPLGAGWTTRNEQFF. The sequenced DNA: TGTGCCAGCAGCCCCCTAGGGGCGGGATGGACAACACGGAATGAGCAGTTCTTC.